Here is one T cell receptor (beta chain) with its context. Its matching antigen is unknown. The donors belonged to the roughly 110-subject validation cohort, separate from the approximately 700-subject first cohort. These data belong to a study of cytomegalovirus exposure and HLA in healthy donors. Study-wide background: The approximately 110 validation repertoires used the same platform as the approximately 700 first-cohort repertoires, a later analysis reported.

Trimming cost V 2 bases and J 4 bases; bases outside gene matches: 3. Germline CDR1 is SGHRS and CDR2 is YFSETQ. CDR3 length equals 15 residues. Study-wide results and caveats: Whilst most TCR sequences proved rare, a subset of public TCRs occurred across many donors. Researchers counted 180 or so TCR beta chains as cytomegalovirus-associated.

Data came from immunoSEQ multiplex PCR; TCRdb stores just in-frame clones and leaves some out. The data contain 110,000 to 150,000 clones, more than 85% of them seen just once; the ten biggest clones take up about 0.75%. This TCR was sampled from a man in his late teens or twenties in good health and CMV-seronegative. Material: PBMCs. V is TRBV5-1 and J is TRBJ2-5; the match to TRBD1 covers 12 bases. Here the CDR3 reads CASSLGDRGRETQYF. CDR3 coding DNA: TGCGCCAGCAGCTTAGGGGACAGGGGGCGAGAGACCCAGTACTTC. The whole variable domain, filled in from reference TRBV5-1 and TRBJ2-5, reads KAGVTQTPRYLIKTRGQQVTLSCSPISGHRSVSWYQQTPGQGLQFLFEYFSETQRNKGNFPGRFSGRQFSNSRSEMNVSTLELGDSALYLCASSLGDRGRETQYFGPGTRLLVL.